The TCR beta chain under discussion was sequenced for a study of blood T cell repertoires in COVID-19. The CDR3 covers 17 residues. The junction had 8 bases not matched to a gene; V was cut back by 1 base and J by 2 bases. Germline V gives CDR1 LGHNA, CDR2 YNFKEQ. Method: immunoSEQ multiplex PCR; TCRdb's copy keeps in-frame clones and lacks some. The table lists 100,000 to 150,000 clones, 75% to 85% of them singletons. This sequence joins TRBV4-2 and TRBJ2-1; 7 bases line up with TRBD2. The sequenced sample consisted of peripheral blood. This sequence originates from a middle-aged man with active or convalescent COVID-19. The CDR3 region is CASSQGPGGTAYNEQFF. CDR3 coding DNA: TGTGCCAGCAGCCAAGGCCCGGGGGGTACCGCCTACAATGAGCAGTTCTTC.